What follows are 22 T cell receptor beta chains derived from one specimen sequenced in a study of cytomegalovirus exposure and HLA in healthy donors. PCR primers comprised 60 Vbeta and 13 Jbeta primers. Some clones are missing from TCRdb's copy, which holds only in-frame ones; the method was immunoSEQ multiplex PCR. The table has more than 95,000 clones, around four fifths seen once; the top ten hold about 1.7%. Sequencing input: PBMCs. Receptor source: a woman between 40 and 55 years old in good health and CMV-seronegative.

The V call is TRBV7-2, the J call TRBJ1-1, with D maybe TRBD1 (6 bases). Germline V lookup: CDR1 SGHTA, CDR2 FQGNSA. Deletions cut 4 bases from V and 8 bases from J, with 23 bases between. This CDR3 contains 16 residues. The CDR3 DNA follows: TGTGCCAGCAGCTCCCAGGGGCAGTCCCGCTCAGGAGAAGCTTTCTTT. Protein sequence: CASSSQGQSRSGEAFF.

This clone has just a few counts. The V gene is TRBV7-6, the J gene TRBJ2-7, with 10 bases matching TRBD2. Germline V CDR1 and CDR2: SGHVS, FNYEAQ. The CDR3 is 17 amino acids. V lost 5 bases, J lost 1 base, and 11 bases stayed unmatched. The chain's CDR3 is CASSRHLAGGPSYEQYF. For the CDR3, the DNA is TGTGCCAGCAGCCGACATTTAGCGGGAGGACCTTCCTACGAGCAGTACTTC.

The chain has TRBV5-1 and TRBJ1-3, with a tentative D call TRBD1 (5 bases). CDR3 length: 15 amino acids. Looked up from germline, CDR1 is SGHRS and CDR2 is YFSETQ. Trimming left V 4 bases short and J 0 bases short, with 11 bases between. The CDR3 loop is CASSPQQVSGNTIYF. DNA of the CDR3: TGCGCCAGCAGCCCACAACAGGTCTCTGGAAACACCATATATTTT.

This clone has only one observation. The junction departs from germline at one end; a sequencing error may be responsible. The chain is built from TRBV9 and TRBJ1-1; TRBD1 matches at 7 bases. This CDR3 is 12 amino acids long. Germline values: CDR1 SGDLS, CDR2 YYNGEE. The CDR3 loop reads CASSVVEGAGSF. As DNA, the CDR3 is TGTGCCAGCAGCGTAGTAGAGGGGGCGGGCTCATTT.

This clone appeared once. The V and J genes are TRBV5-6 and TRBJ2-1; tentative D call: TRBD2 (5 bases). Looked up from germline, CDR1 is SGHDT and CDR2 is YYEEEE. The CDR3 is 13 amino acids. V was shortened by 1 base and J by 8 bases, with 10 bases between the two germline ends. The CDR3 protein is CASSLLMEDEQFF. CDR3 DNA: TGTGCCAGCAGCTTGTTGATGGAGGATGAGCAGTTCTTC.

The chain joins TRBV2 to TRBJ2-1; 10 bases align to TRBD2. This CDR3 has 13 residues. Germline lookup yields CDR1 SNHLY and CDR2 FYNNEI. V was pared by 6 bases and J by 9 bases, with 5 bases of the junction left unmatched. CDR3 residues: CASSPGTSAEQFF. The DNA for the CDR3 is TGTGCCAGCAGCCCCGGGACTAGCGCTGAGCAGTTCTTC.

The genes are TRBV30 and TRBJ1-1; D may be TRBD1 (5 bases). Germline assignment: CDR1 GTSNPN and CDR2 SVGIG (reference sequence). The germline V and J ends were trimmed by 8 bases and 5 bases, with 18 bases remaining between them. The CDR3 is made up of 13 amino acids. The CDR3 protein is CAGYLGGWTEAFF. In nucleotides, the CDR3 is TGTGCCGGGTATCTGGGGGGGTGGACTGAAGCTTTCTTT. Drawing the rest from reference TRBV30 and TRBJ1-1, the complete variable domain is SQTIHQWPATLVQPVGSPLSLECTVEGTSNPNLYWYRQAAGRGLQLLFYSVGIGQISSEVPQNLSASRPQDRQFILSSKKLLLSDSGFYLCAGYLGGWTEAFFGQGTRLTVV.

The CDR3 protein is CASKASGATYEQYF. As DNA, the CDR3 is TGTGCCAGTAAGGCTAGCGGGGCTACCTACGAGCAGTACTTC. The chain uses TRBV19 and TRBJ2-7; 9 nucleotides line up with TRBD2. Trimming at V came to 7 bases and at J to 2 bases, leaving 6 bases not matched to a gene. Germline lookup yields CDR1 LNHDA and CDR2 SQIVND (reference sequence). CDR3 length: 14 residues.

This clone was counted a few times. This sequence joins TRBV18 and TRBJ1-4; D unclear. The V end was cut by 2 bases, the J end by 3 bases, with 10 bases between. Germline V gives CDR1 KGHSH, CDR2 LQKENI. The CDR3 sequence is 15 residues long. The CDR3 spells CASSPMGVSNEKLFF. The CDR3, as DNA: TGTGCCAGCTCACCAATGGGAGTCTCTAATGAAAAACTGTTTTTT.

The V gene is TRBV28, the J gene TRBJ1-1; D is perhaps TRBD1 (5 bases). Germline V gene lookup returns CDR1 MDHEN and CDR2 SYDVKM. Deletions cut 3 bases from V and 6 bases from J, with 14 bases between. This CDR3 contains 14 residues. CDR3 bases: TGTGCCAGCAGTTTCCCACTGCAGGGTTCTGAAGCTTTCTTT. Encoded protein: CASSFPLQGSEAFF.

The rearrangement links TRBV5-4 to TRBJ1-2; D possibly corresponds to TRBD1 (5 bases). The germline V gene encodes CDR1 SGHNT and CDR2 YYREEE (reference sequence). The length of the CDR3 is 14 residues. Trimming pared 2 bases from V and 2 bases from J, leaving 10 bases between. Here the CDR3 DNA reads TGTGCCAGCAGCTTTGGAGGGGAGAACTATGGCTACACCTTC. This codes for CASSFGGENYGYTF.

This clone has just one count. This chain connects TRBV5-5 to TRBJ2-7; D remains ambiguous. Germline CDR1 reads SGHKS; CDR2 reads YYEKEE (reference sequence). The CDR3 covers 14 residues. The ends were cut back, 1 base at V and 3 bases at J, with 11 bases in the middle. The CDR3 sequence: CASSLQVTRYEQYF. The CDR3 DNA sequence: TGTGCCAGCAGCTTGCAGGTCACCCGCTACGAGCAGTACTTC.

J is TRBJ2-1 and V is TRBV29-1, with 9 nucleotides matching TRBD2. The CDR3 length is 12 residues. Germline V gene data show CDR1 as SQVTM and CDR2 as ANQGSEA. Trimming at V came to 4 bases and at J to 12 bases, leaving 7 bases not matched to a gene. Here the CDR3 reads CSVAVAGEVQFF. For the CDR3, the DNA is TGCAGCGTTGCCGTAGCGGGGGAAGTGCAGTTCTTC.

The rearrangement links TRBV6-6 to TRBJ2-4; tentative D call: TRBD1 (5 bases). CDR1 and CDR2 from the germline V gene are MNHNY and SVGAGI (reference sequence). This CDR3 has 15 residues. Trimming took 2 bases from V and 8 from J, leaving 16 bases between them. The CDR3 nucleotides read TGTGCCAGCAGTTACATCGGCGGCTTAGGGGACATTCAGTACTTC. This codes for CASSYIGGLGDIQYF.

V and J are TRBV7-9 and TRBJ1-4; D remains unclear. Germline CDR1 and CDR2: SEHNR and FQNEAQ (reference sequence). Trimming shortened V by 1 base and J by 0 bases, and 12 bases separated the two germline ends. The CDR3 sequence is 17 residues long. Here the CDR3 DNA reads TGTGCCAGCAGCTTAGGCAGAAAAATCACAACTAATGAAAAACTGTTTTTT. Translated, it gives CASSLGRKITTNEKLFF.

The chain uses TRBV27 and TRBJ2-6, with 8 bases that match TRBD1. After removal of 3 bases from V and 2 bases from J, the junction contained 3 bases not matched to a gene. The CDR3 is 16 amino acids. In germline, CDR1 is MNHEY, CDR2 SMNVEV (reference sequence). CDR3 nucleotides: TGTGCCAGCAGTTTGGACAGGGTAGCTGGGGCCAACGTCCTGACTTTC. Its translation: CASSLDRVAGANVLTF.

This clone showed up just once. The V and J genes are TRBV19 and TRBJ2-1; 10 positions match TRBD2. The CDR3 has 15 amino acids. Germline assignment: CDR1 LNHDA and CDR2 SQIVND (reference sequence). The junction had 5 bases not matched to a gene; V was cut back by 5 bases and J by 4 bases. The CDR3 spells CASSPSGSVYNEQFF. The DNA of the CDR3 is TGTGCCAGTAGTCCTAGCGGGAGCGTTTACAATGAGCAGTTCTTC.

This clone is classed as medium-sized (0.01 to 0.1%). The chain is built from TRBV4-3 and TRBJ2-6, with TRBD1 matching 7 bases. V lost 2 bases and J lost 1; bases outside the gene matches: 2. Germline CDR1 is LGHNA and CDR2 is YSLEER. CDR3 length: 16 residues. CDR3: CASSQTGVSGANVLTF. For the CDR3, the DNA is TGCGCCAGCAGCCAAACAGGGGTTTCTGGGGCCAACGTCCTGACTTTC.

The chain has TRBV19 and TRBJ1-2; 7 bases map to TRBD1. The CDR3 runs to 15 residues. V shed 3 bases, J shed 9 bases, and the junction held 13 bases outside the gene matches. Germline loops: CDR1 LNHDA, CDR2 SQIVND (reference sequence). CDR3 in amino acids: CASSMGQTDRYSYTF. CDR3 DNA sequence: TGTGCCAGTAGTATGGGACAGACCGATCGATATAGCTACACCTTC.

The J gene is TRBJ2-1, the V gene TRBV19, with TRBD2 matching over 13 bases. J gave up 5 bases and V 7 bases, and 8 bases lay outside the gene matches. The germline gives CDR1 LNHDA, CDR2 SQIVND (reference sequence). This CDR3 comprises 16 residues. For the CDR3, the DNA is TGTGCCAGTACCGGGACTAGCGGGGAAACTAACAATGAGCAGTTCTTC. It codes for CASTGTSGETNNEQFF.

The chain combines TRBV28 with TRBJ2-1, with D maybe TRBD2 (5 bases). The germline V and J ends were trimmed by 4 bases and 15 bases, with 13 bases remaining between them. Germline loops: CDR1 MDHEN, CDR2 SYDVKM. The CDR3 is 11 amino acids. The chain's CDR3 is CASSSAGVVFF. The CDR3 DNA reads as TGTGCCAGCAGTTCGGCCGGGGTCGTGTTCTTC.

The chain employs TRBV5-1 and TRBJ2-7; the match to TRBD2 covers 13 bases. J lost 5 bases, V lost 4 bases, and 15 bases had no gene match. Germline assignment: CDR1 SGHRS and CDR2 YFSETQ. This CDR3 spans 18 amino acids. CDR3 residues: CASSQGEPGLAGPNEQYF. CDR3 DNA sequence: TGCGCCAGCAGCCAGGGGGAACCGGGACTAGCGGGACCGAACGAGCAGTACTTC.